The 20 T cell receptor beta chains below were found in one sample sequenced in a study of OX40 agonist ivuxolimab in advanced cancers. TCRdb's copy holds only in-frame clones and misses some; the assay was immunoSEQ multiplex PCR. The sample has around 31,000 clones, 87% seen once. The material was CD4+ or CD8+ T cells sorted from blood, obtained in a trial of the OX40 agonist ivuxolimab. These receptors came from an adult with an advanced solid tumor such as melanoma, head and neck, liver or kidney cancer.

This chain uses TRBV19 with TRBJ2-3; TRBD2 aligns across 14 bases. Germline CDR1 LNHDA, CDR2 SQIVND (reference sequence). The length of the CDR3 is 15 residues. V lost 5 bases, J lost 10 bases, and 8 bases stayed unmatched. CDR3 nucleotides: TGTGCCAGTAGTCCGACTAGCGGGGGGGCCGTGGCGCAGTATTTT. It codes for CASSPTSGGAVAQYF.

The chain combines TRBV7-9 with TRBJ2-4; D ambiguous. The V and J ends lost 4 bases and 8 bases respectively, with 6 bases between them. The germline CDR1 and CDR2 sequences are SEHNR and FQNEAQ (reference sequence). The CDR3 covers 11 residues. The CDR3 DNA follows: TGTGCCAGCAGCTCTGGCCACATTCAGTACTTC. This encodes CASSSGHIQYF. Using reference TRBV7-9 and TRBJ2-4 for the parts outside the CDR3, the full variable domain is DTGVSQNPRHKITKRGQNVTFRCDPISEHNRLYWYRQTLGQGPEFLTYFQNEAQLEKSRLLSDRFSAERPKGSFSTLEIQRTEQGDSAMYLCASSSGHIQYFGAGTRLSVL.

The V call is TRBV2, the J call TRBJ2-1; D might be TRBD2 (5 bases). The ends were cut back, 10 bases at V and 8 bases at J, with 27 bases in the middle. The CDR3 sequence is 16 residues long. CDR1 is SNHLY, CDR2 FYNNEI, per germline. The DNA for the CDR3 is TGTGCCACCCCTTCGGCTAGTGCTCTTATGAGGGATGAGCAGTTCTTC. This sequence encodes CATPSASALMRDEQFF. Using reference TRBV2 and TRBJ2-1 for the parts outside the CDR3, the full variable domain is EPEVTQTPSHQVTQMGQEVILRCVPISNHLYFYWYRQILGQKVEFLVSFYNNEISEKSEIFDDQFSVERPDGSNFTLKIRSTKLEDSAMYFCATPSASALMRDEQFFGPGTRLTVL.

The chain links TRBV13 to TRBJ2-3; D remains unclear. The CDR3 covers 14 residues. V was pared by 0 bases and J by 2 bases, with 6 bases between. CDR1 and CDR2 (germline): PRHDT, FYEKMQ (reference sequence). CDR3 sequence: CASSLGTATDTQYF. For the CDR3, the DNA is TGTGCCAGCAGCTTAGGCACAGCCACAGATACGCAGTATTTT.

This sequence joins TRBV11-2 and TRBJ2-3; D is uncertain. Between the trimmed V and J ends, which lost 0 bases and 11 bases, there was a span of 9 bases. The CDR3 is 12 amino acids. Germline V CDR1 and CDR2: SGHAT, FQNNGV. The CDR3 DNA reads as TGTGCCAGCAGCTTAGATGGGTTGCAGCAGTATTTT. Its translation: CASSLDGLQQYF.

V and J are TRBV29-1 and TRBJ1-1; 7 positions match TRBD1. The V and J ends lost 7 bases and 1 base, in that order; junction bases with no gene match: 3. CDR1 and CDR2 (germline): SQVTM, ANQGSEA. The CDR3 has 12 amino acids. The CDR3 region has the DNA TGCAGCGCTGGGACAGAGAACACTGAAGCTTTCTTT. This translates into CSAGTENTEAFF.

This chain connects TRBV4-1 to TRBJ2-3, with D possibly matching TRBD1 (5 bases). Germline-derived CDR1 and CDR2 are MGHRA and YSYEKL. V lost 1 base, J lost 0 bases, and 20 bases lay in between. This CDR3 contains 19 residues. In nucleotides, the CDR3 is TGCGCCAGCAGCCAAGTAACAGGACCAAGTCAAGATAGCACAGATACGCAGTATTTT. Its translation is CASSQVTGPSQDSTDTQYF.

This chain connects TRBV11-2 to TRBJ2-3; 7 bases align to TRBD1. The CDR3 is 16 residues long. Germline CDR1 reads SGHAT; CDR2 reads FQNNGV. J gave up 0 bases and V 3 bases, and 6 bases lay outside the gene matches. The DNA of the CDR3 is TGTGCCAGCAGCTTCTTGACAGGGTTAAGCACAGATACGCAGTATTTT. Translation gives CASSFLTGLSTDTQYF. The full variable domain, rest sourced from reference TRBV11-2 and TRBJ2-3, is EAGVAQSPRYKIIEKRQSVAFWCNPISGHATLYWYQQILGQGPKLLIQFQNNGVVDDSQLPKDRFSAERLKGVDSTLKIQPAKLEDSAVYLCASSFLTGLSTDTQYFGPGTRLTVL.

This chain links TRBV14 with TRBJ2-5, with 8 bases matching TRBD1. The end of the DNA fits TRBJ2-7 better, so the J call may be wrong. This CDR3 is built from 15 residues. Germline-derived CDR1 and CDR2 are SGHDN and FVKESK. The CDR3 region is CASRTSGTGSYEQYF. As DNA, the CDR3 is TGTGCCAGCAGGACATCGGGGACAGGCTCCTACGAGCAGTACTTC.

This chain links TRBV2 with TRBJ2-1; a weak D match, TRBD2 (5 bases). From germline, CDR1 is SNHLY and CDR2 FYNNEI. V shed 1 base and J shed 6 bases, with 16 bases lying between them. There are 16 residues in the CDR3. The CDR3 loop is CASSEGLLAPTNEQFF. In nucleotides, the CDR3 is TGTGCCAGCAGTGAAGGATTGCTAGCCCCAACCAATGAGCAGTTCTTC.

The sample holds one count of this clone. This chain uses TRBV4-2 with TRBJ2-1; a weak D match, TRBD2 (6 bases). The CDR3 has 14 residues. The germline gives CDR1 LGHNA, CDR2 YNFKEQ. V lost 0 bases and J lost 9, with 12 bases in between. CDR3 sequence (DNA): TGTGCCAGCAGCCAAGAACAACTAGCCGGTGAGCAGTTCTTC. Amino acid sequence: CASSQEQLAGEQFF.

J is TRBJ2-7 and V is TRBV10-2, with TRBD1 matching 7 bases. V shed 4 bases and J 2 bases; nucleotides not matched to a gene: 5. This CDR3 is 14 amino acids long. Germline assignment: CDR1 WSHSY and CDR2 SAAADI. For the CDR3, the DNA is TGCGCCAGCAGTGGGCCCGGGACAGCCTACGAGCAGTACTTC. It is translated as CASSGPGTAYEQYF.

The V and J genes are TRBV6-6 and TRBJ2-7; no clear D gene. Germline loops: CDR1 MNHNY, CDR2 SVGAGI (reference sequence). The CDR3 covers 13 residues. V lost 6 bases and J lost 3, with 12 bases in between. This CDR3 reads CASSDTTLYEQYF. CDR3 sequence (DNA): TGTGCCAGCAGCGACACAACGCTCTACGAGCAGTACTTC.

The rearrangement joins TRBV28 to TRBJ1-5; maybe TRBD1 (6 bases). This CDR3 has 15 residues. Germline lookup yields CDR1 MDHEN and CDR2 SYDVKM. Trimming removed 7 bases at V and 3 bases at J, with 16 bases between. The DNA of the CDR3 is TGTGCCAGCAAATCCAGGGGTATTAACAATCAGCCCCAGCATTTT. It specifies CASKSRGINNQPQHF.

The rearrangement uses TRBV9 and TRBJ2-7; D remains ambiguous. CDR1 and CDR2 (germline): SGDLS, YYNGEE. V was trimmed by 4 bases and J by 2 bases, leaving 16 bases between them. The length of the CDR3 is 15 residues. The CDR3 coding sequence is TGTGCCAGCAGCCCGAGACCGGATGGCGCCTACGAGCAGTACTTC. Protein: CASSPRPDGAYEQYF.

The chain links TRBV19 to TRBJ2-6, with D uncertain. With 6 bases removed from V and 0 bases from J, the gap between germline ends came to 12 bases. Germline loops: CDR1 LNHDA, CDR2 SQIVND (reference sequence). The CDR3 runs to 16 residues. The CDR3 sequence: CASRTGLSSGANVLTF. DNA of the CDR3: TGTGCCAGTAGGACTGGCCTGAGCTCTGGGGCCAACGTCCTGACTTTC.

This rearrangement joins TRBV6-4 to TRBJ2-1, with 10 bases aligning to TRBD1. The J segment lost 6 bases and the V segment lost 0 bases, leaving 5 bases of the junction unmatched. This CDR3 is built from 16 residues. Per the germline V gene, CDR1 is MRHNA and CDR2 is SNTAGT. The DNA of the CDR3 is TGTGCCAGCAGTGACTCCGACAGGGGGCACCTCAATGAGCAGTTCTTC. It translates to CASSDSDRGHLNEQFF.

This clone ranks as medium-sized. The gene calls are TRBV6-1 and TRBJ1-5; 7 positions agree with TRBD1. This CDR3 region has 14 residues. The germline V gene has CDR1 MNHNS and CDR2 SASEGT. J gave up 4 bases and V 5 bases, and 5 bases lay outside the gene matches. CDR3 in amino acids: CASSTGQKNQPQHF. CDR3 nucleotides: TGTGCCAGCAGTACGGGACAGAAAAATCAGCCCCAGCATTTT.

The chain links TRBV4-1 to TRBJ2-7; D ambiguous. The CDR3 length is 16 residues. Trimming shortened V by 0 bases and J by 0 bases, and 12 bases separated the two germline ends. Per the germline V gene, CDR1 is MGHRA and CDR2 is YSYEKL. The CDR3 DNA is TGCGCCAGCAGCCAAGATTTCGCCAGGCGCTCCTACGAGCAGTACTTC. Its translation: CASSQDFARRSYEQYF.

This clone was recorded at least ten times. The chain joins TRBV7-9 to TRBJ1-2; no clear D. V dropped 5 bases and J dropped 8 bases, with 18 bases sitting between them. CDR1 and CDR2 (germline): SEHNR, FQNEAQ (reference sequence). This CDR3 has 14 amino acids. The CDR3 nucleotides read TGTGCCAGCAGCGCTAGCGAGGGAGCTTGGGGCTACACCTTC. The encoded protein is CASSASEGAWGYTF.